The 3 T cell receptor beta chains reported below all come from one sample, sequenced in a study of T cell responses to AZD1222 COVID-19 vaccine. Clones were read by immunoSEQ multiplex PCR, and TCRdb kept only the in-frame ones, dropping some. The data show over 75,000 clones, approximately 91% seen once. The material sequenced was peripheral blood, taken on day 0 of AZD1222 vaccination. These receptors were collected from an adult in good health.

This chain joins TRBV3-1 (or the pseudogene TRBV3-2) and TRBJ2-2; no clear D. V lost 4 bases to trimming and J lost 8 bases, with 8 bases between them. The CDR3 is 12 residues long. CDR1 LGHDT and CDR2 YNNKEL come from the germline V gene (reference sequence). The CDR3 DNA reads TGTGCCAGCAGCCCCCTAGTGGGGGAGCTGTTTTTT. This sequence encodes CASSPLVGELFF.

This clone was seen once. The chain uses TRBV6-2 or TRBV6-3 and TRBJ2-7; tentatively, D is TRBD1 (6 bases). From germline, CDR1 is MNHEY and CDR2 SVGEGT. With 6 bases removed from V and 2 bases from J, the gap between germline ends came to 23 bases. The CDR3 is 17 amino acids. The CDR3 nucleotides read TGTGCCAGCAGCCTAGGACCCACAGGGTTTGGGCCCTACGAGCAGTACTTC. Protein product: CASSLGPTGFGPYEQYF.

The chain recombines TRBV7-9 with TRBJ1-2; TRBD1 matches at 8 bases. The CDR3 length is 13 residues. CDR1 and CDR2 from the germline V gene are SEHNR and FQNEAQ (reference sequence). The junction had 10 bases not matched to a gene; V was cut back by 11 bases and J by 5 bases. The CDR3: CAQQGGSGYGYTF. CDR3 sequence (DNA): TGTGCCCAACAGGGGGGCTCGGGGTATGGCTACACCTTC.